This T cell receptor (beta chain) was sequenced in a study of cytomegalovirus exposure and HLA in healthy donors. This CDR3 has 14 residues. With 7 bases clipped from V and 6 bases from J, the junction kept 8 bases outside the gene matches. From germline, CDR1 is SGHRS and CDR2 YFSETQ. 60 Vbeta and 13 Jbeta primers were used in PCR. TCRdb keeps only in-frame clones here, not all; method: immunoSEQ multiplex PCR. The table lists some 110,000 clones, roughly four fifths of them singletons. The chain has TRBV5-1 and TRBJ2-4; 9 positions match TRBD1. Sequencing input: PBMCs. This TCR was recovered from a man aged 25-45 years in good health and CMV-seropositive. The CDR3 loop reads CASGITGQGNIQYF. DNA of the CDR3: TGCGCCAGCGGCATCACGGGACAGGGAAACATTCAGTACTTC. Using reference TRBV5-1 and TRBJ2-4 for the parts outside the CDR3, the full variable domain is KAGVTQTPRYLIKTRGQQVTLSCSPISGHRSVSWYQQTPGQGLQFLFEYFSETQRNKGNFPGRFSGRQFSNSRSEMNVSTLELGDSALYLCASGITGQGNIQYFGAGTRLSVL.